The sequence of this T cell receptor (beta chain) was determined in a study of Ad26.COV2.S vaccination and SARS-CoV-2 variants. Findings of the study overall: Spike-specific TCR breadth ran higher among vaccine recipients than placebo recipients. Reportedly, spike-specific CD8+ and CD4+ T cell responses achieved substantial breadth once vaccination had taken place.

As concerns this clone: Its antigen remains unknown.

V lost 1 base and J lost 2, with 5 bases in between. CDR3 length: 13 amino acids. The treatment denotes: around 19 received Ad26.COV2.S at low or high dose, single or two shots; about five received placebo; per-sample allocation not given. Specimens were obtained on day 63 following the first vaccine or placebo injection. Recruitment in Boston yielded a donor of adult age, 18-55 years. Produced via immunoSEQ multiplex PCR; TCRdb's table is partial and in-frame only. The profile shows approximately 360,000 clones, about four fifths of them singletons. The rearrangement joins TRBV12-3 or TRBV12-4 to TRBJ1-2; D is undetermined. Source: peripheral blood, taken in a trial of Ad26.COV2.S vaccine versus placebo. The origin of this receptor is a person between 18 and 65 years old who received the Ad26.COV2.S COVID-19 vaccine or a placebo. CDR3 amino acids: CASSLVQNYGYTF. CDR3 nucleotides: TGTGCCAGCAGTTTAGTACAGAACTATGGCTACACCTTC.